A single sample gave rise to the 4 T cell receptor beta chains below, sequenced in a study of shared clonotypes between healthy human individuals. Profiled with immunoSEQ multiplex PCR; TCRdb holds only in-frame clones, not every one. The sample lists about 1 million clones, under 80% occurring once. Sequenced material: memory CD4+ T cells sorted from blood. Noted subset: CD45RA-negative fraction. Every receptor here comes from a young man in good health.

Of note for this clone: This may be a read error, as it is one base from a much larger clone. The V and J genes are TRBV6-6 and TRBJ2-5; the D gene is possibly TRBD1 (5 bases). The J call is uncertain, as TRBJ2-7 better fits the DNA end. Germline CDR1 is MNHNY and CDR2 is SVGAGI (reference sequence). The CDR3 has 10 amino acids. CDR3 loop: CASGAYEQYF. The CDR3 DNA reads as TGTGCCAGCGGGGCGTACGAGCAGTACTTC.

The V call is TRBV15, the J call TRBJ2-3; D is uncertain. CDR3 size: 13 residues. From germline, CDR1 is LNHNV and CDR2 YYDKDF (reference sequence). V was clipped by 1 base and J by 5 bases, with 7 bases between them. The CDR3: CATSRVPIDTQYF. The CDR3, as DNA: TGTGCCACCAGCAGAGTTCCCATAGATACGCAGTATTTT. The variable domain in full, completed from reference TRBV15 and TRBJ2-3, reads DAMVIQNPRYQVTQFGKPVTLSCSQTLNHNVMYWYQQKSSQAPKLLFHYYDKDFNNEADTPDNFQSRRPNTSFCFLDIRSPGLGDTAMYLCATSRVPIDTQYFGPGTRLTVL.

This chain connects TRBV6-5 to TRBJ1-2; D is undetermined. Deletions cut 5 bases from V and 2 bases from J, with 12 bases between. Looked up from germline, CDR1 is MNHEY and CDR2 is SVGAGI. The length of the CDR3 is 14 residues. The DNA of the CDR3 is TGTGCCAGCAGTCCCTGGGCCACGAACTATGGCTACACCTTC. It encodes CASSPWATNYGYTF.

J is TRBJ1-4 and V is TRBV11-2; possible D gene TRBD1, 6 bases. The CDR3 covers 17 residues. Trimming stripped 6 bases from V and 3 bases from J, with 20 bases between. Germline values: CDR1 SGHAT, CDR2 FQNNGV. CDR3 residues: CASSHSFRGMANEKLFF. The DNA for the CDR3 is TGTGCCAGCAGTCATTCTTTCAGGGGAATGGCTAATGAAAAACTGTTTTTT.